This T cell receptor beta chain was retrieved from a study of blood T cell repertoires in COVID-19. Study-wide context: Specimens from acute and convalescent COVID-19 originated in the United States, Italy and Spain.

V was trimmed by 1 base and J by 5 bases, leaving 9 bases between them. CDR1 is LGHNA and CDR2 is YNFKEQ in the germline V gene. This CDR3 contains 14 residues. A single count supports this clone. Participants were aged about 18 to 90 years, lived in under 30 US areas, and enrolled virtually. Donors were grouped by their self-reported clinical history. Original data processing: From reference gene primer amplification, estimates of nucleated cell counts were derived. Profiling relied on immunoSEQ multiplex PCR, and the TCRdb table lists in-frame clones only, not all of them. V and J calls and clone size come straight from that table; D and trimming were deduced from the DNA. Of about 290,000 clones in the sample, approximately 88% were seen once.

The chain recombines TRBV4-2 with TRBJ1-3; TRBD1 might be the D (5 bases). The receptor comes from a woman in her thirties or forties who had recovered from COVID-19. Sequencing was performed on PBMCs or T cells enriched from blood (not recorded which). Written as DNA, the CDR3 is TGTGCCAGCAGCCAAGGACAGTCCAGAAACACCATATATTTT. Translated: CASSQGQSRNTIYF.